Listed below are T cell receptor beta chains from one sample, sequenced in a study of identical twins. TCRdb recomputed calls from the 5' RACE reads with MiXCR, one row per CDR3 protein. The sample contains approximately 260,000 distinct CDR3 sequences, roughly 8.7% of which appear only once. The same data also contributed to another study, on yellow fever vaccine responses in identical twins.

Sequenced material: CD8+ T cells sorted from blood. These receptors were collected from a young woman in good health. Each CDR3 is given with its conserved first and last residue. The size of a clone is reported for some rows only, either as once, few or many, or as a class for expanded clones.

j_gene,v_gene,abundance,CDR3aa
TRBJ2-7,TRBV7-3,-,CASSLSPRYEQYF
TRBJ2-1,TRBV27,-,CASSWTPSSYNEQFF
TRBJ2-7,TRBV5-5,-,CAISPGLVSYEQYF
TRBJ2-1,TRBV29-1,many,CSADPYPQFF
TRBJ2-2,TRBV5-1,few,CASSSIAGENPPGGELFF
TRBJ1-1,TRBV27,few,CASSLSEGPEAFF
TRBJ2-7,TRBV21-1,few,CASSKEVAGALSYEQYF
TRBJ1-5,TRBV29-1,few,CSVLRCSNQPQHF
TRBJ2-5,TRBV7-9,-,CASSPIQGRQETQYF
TRBJ2-3,TRBV5-6,few,CASSSAGRADTQYF
TRBJ2-7,TRBV12-3/TRBV12-4,few,CASSFEGPYEQYF
TRBJ2-2,TRBV7-3,few,CASSPWVRGTGELFF
TRBJ2-1,TRBV29-1,many,CSVAAGGGGNEQFF
TRBJ2-7,TRBV14,-,CASSPTTGGGEQYF
TRBJ2-1,TRBV7-9,-,CASSPRTGPSYNEQFF
TRBJ2-2,TRBV6-6,-,CASSYTFTGELFF
TRBJ2-1,TRBV28,few,CASSLAEGDYNEQFF